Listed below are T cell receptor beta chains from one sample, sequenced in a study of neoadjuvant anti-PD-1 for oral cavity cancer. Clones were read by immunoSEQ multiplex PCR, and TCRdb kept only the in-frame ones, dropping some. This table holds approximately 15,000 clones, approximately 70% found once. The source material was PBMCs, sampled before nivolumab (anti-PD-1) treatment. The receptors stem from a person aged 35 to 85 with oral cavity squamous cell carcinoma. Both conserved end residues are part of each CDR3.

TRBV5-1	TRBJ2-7	CASSLGAGSYEQYF
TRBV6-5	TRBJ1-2	CASSLGTLRGYTF
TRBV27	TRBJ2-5	CASSSSGGLETQYF
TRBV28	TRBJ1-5	CASTYGRINQPQHF
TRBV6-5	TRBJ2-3	CASRGTTDTQYF
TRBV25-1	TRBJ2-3	CASSSIAGVADTQYF
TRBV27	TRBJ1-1	CASSLGVSGLNTEAFF
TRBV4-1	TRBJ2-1	CASSQDRDRGRKDEQFF
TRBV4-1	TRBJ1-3	CASSPGEGTAGNTIYF
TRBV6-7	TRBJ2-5	CATKLPHQETQYF
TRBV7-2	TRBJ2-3	CASSLMSSSDTQYF
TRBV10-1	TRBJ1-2	CASSGGRGPNYGYTF
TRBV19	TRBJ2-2	CASSSSGNTGELFF
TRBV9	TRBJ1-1	CASGGQPVNTEAFF
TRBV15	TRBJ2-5	CATSPKGQGNSETQYF
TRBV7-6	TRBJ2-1	CASSLGQLAGGSEQFF
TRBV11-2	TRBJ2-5	CASSFKGLRGETQYF
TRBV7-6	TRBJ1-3	CASSPGTLRSGNTIYF
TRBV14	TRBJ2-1	CASSQGWIMSGEQFF
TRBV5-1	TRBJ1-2	CASSQGTAYGYTF
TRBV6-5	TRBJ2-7	CASSYSSGAYEQYF
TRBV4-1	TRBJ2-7	CASSRNRDSYEQYF
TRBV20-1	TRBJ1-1	CRPSGGLEAFF
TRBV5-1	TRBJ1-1	CASSFYDSSMNTEAFF
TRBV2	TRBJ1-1	CASSGKGALVAFF
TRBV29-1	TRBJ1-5	CSAGGGNQPQHF
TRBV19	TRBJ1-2	CASTSERGGYTF
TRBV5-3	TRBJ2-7	CAREAETYEQYF